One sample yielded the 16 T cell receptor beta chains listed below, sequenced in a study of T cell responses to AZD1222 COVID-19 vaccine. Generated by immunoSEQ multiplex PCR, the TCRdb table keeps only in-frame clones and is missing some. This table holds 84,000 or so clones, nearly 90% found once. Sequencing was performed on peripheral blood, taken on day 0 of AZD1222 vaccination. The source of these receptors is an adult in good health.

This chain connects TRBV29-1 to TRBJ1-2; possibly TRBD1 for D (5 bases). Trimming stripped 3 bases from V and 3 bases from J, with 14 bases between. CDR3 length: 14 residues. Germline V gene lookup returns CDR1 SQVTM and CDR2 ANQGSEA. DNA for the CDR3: TGCAGCGTTGATGGTCTAGGGGATTACTATGGCTACACCTTC. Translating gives CSVDGLGDYYGYTF.

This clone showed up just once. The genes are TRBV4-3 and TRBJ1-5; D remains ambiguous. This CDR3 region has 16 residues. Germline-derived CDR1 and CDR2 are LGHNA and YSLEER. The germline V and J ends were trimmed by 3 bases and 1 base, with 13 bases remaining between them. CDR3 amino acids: CASSQGFADSNQPQHF. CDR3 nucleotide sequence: TGCGCCAGCAGCCAGGGATTTGCGGACAGCAATCAGCCCCAGCATTTT.

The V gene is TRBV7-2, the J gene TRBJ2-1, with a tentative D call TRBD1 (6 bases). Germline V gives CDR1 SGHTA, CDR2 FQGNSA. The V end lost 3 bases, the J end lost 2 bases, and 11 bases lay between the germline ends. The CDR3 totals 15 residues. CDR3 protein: CASSFSGQPYNEQFF. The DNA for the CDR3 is TGTGCCAGCAGCTTCAGCGGACAGCCCTACAATGAGCAGTTCTTC.

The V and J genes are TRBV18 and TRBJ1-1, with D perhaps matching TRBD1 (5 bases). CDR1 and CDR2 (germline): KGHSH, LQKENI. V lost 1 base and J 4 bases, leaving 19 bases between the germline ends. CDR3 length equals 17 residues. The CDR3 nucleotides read TGTGCCAGCTCACCACGACGAGGGGACGGGCTAGCCACTGAAGCTTTCTTT. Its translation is CASSPRRGDGLATEAFF. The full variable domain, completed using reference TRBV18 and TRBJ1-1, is NAGVMQNPRHLVRRRGQEARLRCSPMKGHSHVYWYRQLPEEGLKFMVYLQKENIIDESGMPKERFSAEFPKEGPSILRIQQVVRGDSAAYFCASSPRRGDGLATEAFFGQGTRLTVV.

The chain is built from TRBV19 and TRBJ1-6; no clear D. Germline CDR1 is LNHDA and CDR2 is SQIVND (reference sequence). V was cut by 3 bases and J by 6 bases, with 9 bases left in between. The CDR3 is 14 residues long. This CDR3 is CASSIKDLNSPLHF. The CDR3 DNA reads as TGTGCCAGTAGTATTAAGGATCTTAATTCACCCCTCCACTTT. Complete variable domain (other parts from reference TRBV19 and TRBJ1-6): DGGITQSPKYLFRKEGQNVTLSCEQNLNHDAMYWYRQDPGQGLRLIYYSQIVNDFQKGDIAEGYSVSREKKESFPLTVTSAQKNPTAFYLCASSIKDLNSPLHFGNGTRLTVT.

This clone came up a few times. The CDR3 region has the DNA TGTGCCAGCAGCCACGGACCCTACGAGCAGTACTTC. This encodes CASSHGPYEQYF. The chain links TRBV28 to TRBJ2-7; no clear D gene. The CDR3 loop spans 12 amino acids. Deletions cut 6 bases from V and 2 bases from J, with 8 bases between. The V gene's germline CDR1 is MDHEN and CDR2 SYDVKM.

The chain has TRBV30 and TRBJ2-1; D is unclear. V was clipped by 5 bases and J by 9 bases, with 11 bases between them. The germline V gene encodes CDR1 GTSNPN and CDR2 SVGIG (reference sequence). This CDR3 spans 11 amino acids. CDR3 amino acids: CAWGPRIEQFF. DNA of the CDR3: TGTGCCTGGGGGCCCCGCATTGAGCAGTTCTTC.

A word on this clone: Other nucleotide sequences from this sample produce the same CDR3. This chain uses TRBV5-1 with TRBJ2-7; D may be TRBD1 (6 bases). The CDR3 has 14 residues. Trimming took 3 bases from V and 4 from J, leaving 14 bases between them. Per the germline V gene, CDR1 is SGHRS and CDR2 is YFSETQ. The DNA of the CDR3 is TGCGCCAGCAGCTCAACCGGGACAACTTACGAGCAGTACTTC. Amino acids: CASSSTGTTYEQYF. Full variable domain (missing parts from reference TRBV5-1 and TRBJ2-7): KAGVTQTPRYLIKTRGQQVTLSCSPISGHRSVSWYQQTPGQGLQFLFEYFSETQRNKGNFPGRFSGRQFSNSRSEMNVSTLELGDSALYLCASSSTGTTYEQYFGPGTRLTVT.

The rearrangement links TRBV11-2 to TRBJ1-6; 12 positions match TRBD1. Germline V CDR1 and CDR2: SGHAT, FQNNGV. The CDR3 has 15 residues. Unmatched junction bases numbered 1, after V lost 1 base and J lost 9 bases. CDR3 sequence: CASSLGGQGASPLHF. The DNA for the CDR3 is TGTGCCAGCAGCTTAGGGGGACAGGGGGCTTCACCCCTCCACTTT.

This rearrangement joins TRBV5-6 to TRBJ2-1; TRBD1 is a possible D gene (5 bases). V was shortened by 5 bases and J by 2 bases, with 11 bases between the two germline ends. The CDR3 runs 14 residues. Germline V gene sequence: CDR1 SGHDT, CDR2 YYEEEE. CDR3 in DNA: TGTGCCAGCAGATGGCGGACAACCTACAATGAGCAGTTCTTC. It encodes CASRWRTTYNEQFF.

The CDR3 reads CASSLDQEYGYTF. CDR3 DNA sequence: TGTGCCAGCAGCTTAGACCAGGAGTATGGCTACACCTTC. The V call is TRBV7-8, the J call TRBJ1-2; no firm D call. This CDR3 spans 13 amino acids. The V and J ends lost 1 base and 5 bases respectively, with 8 bases between them. CDR1 and CDR2 (germline): SGHVS, FQNEAQ.

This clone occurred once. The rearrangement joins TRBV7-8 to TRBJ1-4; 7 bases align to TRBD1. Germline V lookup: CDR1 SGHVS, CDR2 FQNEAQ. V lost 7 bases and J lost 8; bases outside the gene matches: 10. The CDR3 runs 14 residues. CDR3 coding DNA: TGTGCCAGCAAACGAGGGACAGTTGAAGAAAAACTGTTTTTT. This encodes CASKRGTVEEKLFF.

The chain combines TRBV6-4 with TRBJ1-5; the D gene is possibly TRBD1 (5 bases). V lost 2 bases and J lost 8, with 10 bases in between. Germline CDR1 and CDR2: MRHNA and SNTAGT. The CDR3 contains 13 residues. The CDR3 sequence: CASSDRGGKPQHF. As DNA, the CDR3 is TGTGCCAGCAGTGACAGGGGAGGAAAGCCCCAGCATTTT.

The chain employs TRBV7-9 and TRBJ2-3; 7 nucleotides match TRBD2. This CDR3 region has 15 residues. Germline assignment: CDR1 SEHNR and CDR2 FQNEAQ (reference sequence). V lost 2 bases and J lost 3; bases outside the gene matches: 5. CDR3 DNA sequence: TGTGCCAGCAGCTTATGGGTCGGGAGGACAGATACGCAGTATTTT. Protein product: CASSLWVGRTDTQYF.

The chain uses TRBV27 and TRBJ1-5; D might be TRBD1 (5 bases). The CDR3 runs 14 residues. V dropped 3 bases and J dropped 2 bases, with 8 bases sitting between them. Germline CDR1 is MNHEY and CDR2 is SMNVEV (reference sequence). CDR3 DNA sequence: TGTGCCAGCAGTTTCGGGGCAGGCAATCAGCCCCAGCATTTT. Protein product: CASSFGAGNQPQHF.

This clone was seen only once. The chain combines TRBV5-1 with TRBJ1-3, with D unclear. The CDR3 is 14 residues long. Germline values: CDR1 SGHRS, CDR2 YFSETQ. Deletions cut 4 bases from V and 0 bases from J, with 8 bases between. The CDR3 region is CASSASGSGNTIYF. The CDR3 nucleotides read TGCGCCAGCAGCGCCTCGGGCTCTGGAAACACCATATATTTT. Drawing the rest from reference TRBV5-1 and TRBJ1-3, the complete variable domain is KAGVTQTPRYLIKTRGQQVTLSCSPISGHRSVSWYQQTPGQGLQFLFEYFSETQRNKGNFPGRFSGRQFSNSRSEMNVSTLELGDSALYLCASSASGSGNTIYFGEGSWLTVV.